This TCR beta chain emerged from a study of glioma-infiltrating T cells. Overall study findings and caveats: Patients with low tissue-blood divergence carried a signature set of shared blood CDR3 motifs.

TCR alpha and beta CDR3 regions were amplified from RNA using iRepertoire nested multiplex PCR. For one-step reverse transcription and amplification, 100-400 ng of tissue mRNA or PBMC total RNA was used. Each CDR3 protein gets one entry after TCRdb re-called the multiplex PCR reads with MiXCR. The sample has more than 300,000 distinct CDR3 sequences; about two fifths are singletons. Germline V gene sequence: CDR1 MDHEN, CDR2 SYDVKM. The CDR3 length is 12 residues. On this clonotype: Its antigen is not known. Being one base from a much bigger clone, this may be a read error.

The J gene is TRBJ1-1, the V gene TRBV28, with D tentatively TRBD1 (5 bases). The origin of this receptor is a human donor with low-grade glioma or glioblastoma, undergoing nonglioma brain surgery, or in good health (not recorded which). The sequenced material came from glioma tissue, nonneoplastic brain tissue, or PBMCs (not recorded which). CDR3 protein: CASSGTSRGASF. DNA of the CDR3: TGTGCCAGCAGTGGGACGTCTCGGGGAGCTTCCTTT.